Following are 32 T cell receptor beta chains from one sample sequenced in a study of identical twins. TCRdb analysed the 5' RACE reads with MiXCR anew, one entry per CDR3 protein. The table lists 690,000 or so distinct CDR3 sequences, 6% to 6.5% of them singletons. The specimen was naive T cells sorted from blood. The receptors shown here come from a young man in good health.

V gene TRBV12-5 combines with J gene TRBJ1-1; D gene unclear. Germline-derived CDR1 and CDR2 are LGHNT and FRNRAP. The CDR3 contains 11 residues. Between the trimmed V and J ends, which lost 4 bases and 11 bases, there was a span of 11 bases. CDR3 DNA sequence: TGTGCTAGTGGTTCCTCCCCCAGGGCTTTCTTT. Translation gives CASGSSPRAFF.

This clonotype has a handful of counts. The chain has TRBV20-1 and TRBJ2-3; no definite D call. Per germline, CDR1 DFQATT and CDR2 SNEGSKA (reference sequence). V was clipped by 5 bases and J by 5 bases, with 17 bases between them. CDR3 length: 14 residues. The DNA of the CDR3 is TGCAGTGCTCCCTCAAACCTGGAAGTAGATACGCAGTATTTT. Protein product: CSAPSNLEVDTQYF.

This clonotype was counted only a few times. The chain recombines TRBV4-1 with TRBJ1-6, with 8 bases fitting TRBD1. Per germline, CDR1 MGHRA and CDR2 YSYEKL. This CDR3 region has 15 residues. Trimming at V came to 0 bases and at J to 9 bases, leaving 4 bases not matched to a gene. The CDR3 loop is CASSQERQGTSPLHF. As DNA, the CDR3 is TGCGCCAGCAGCCAAGAGAGACAGGGGACTTCACCCCTCCACTTT.

At least ten counts were recorded for this clonotype. The chain links TRBV9 to TRBJ2-7; 12 nucleotides line up with TRBD2. Germline lookup yields CDR1 SGDLS and CDR2 YYNGEE. The junction had 10 bases not matched to a gene; V was cut back by 0 bases and J by 3 bases. The CDR3 length is 18 residues. CDR3 in amino acids: CASSVGVGGTSGYYEQYF. In nucleotides, the CDR3 is TGTGCCAGCAGCGTAGGAGTTGGGGGGACTAGCGGGTACTACGAGCAGTACTTC.

CDR3 sequence (DNA): TGTGCCAGCAGCTTAGGAGGAGTAGCGGGAGGGCTTGGCAATGAGCAGTTCTTC. It is translated as CASSLGGVAGGLGNEQFF. This chain connects TRBV11-2 to TRBJ2-1, with TRBD2 identical over 11 bases. J was trimmed by 6 bases and V by 1 base; bases with no gene match: 11. Germline V gives CDR1 SGHAT, CDR2 FQNNGV. The CDR3 is 18 amino acids.

This clonotype was detected a few times. V gene TRBV14 combines with J gene TRBJ2-6; either TRBD1 or TRBD2 may fit D (5 bases each). The CDR3 runs 17 residues. Between the trimmed V and J ends, which lost 5 bases and 4 bases, there was a span of 18 bases. Germline-derived CDR1 and CDR2 are SGHDN and FVKESK. The CDR3 DNA follows: TGTGCCAGCAGCACTATCTTTGGGGGAAAAGGGGCCAACGTCCTGACTTTC. Translating gives CASSTIFGGKGANVLTF.

This clonotype occurred many times. The CDR3 nucleotides are TGCGCCAGCAGCCGGGGAACGGGACTAGGCACAGATACGCAGTATTTT. It translates to CASSRGTGLGTDTQYF. J is TRBJ2-3 and V is TRBV4-3, with 8 bases that match TRBD2. CDR3 size: 16 residues. Looked up from germline, CDR1 is LGHNA and CDR2 is YSLEER. V trimming: 4 bases; J trimming: 1 base; junction bases outside the gene matches: 7.

This clonotype was seen more than once but under ten times. The CDR3: CASSRGWTEYNEQFF. For the CDR3, the DNA is TGTGCCAGCTCACGCGGTTGGACAGAGTACAATGAGCAGTTCTTC. The chain combines TRBV18 with TRBJ2-1; D may be TRBD1 (6 bases). V was shortened by 4 bases and J by 4 bases, with 14 bases between the two germline ends. The CDR3 loop spans 15 amino acids. Germline V gene data show CDR1 as KGHSH and CDR2 as LQKENI.

This clonotype showed up just a few times. The V and J genes are TRBV9 and TRBJ2-1; D possibly corresponds to TRBD2 (5 bases). The length of the CDR3 is 14 residues. With 5 bases removed from V and 8 bases from J, the gap between germline ends came to 17 bases. Germline assignment: CDR1 SGDLS and CDR2 YYNGEE. For the CDR3, the DNA is TGTGCCAGCAGTCCTCAACTAGTAGTGTATGAGCAGTTCTTC. It is translated as CASSPQLVVYEQFF.

This clonotype was picked up a small number of times. The chain combines TRBV4-2 with TRBJ2-1, with 12 positions matching TRBD2. The ends lost 0 bases at V and 0 bases at J; junction bases unmatched: 6. Germline CDR1 is LGHNA and CDR2 is YNFKEQ. The CDR3 is 19 residues long. CDR3 protein: CASSQELAGGPSSYNEQFF. CDR3 coding DNA: TGTGCCAGCAGCCAAGAACTAGCGGGGGGACCTAGCTCCTACAATGAGCAGTTCTTC.

This clonotype was seen repeatedly, ten times or more. This chain uses TRBV6-1 with TRBJ2-7; tentative D call: TRBD1 (5 bases). With 8 bases removed from V and 0 bases from J, the gap between germline ends came to 11 bases. The CDR3 extends over 13 amino acids. Germline loops: CDR1 MNHNS, CDR2 SASEGT. This chain's CDR3 is CASGKGLSYEQYF. In nucleotides, the CDR3 is TGTGCCAGCGGTAAGGGGCTCTCCTACGAGCAGTACTTC.

This clonotype was recorded many times. V usage is TRBV7-9 and J usage is TRBJ2-5, with D possibly being TRBD1 or TRBD2 (5 bases each). The V end lost 5 bases, the J end lost 2 bases, and 12 bases lay between the germline ends. CDR1 is SEHNR, CDR2 FQNEAQ, per germline (reference sequence). The CDR3 consists of 14 residues. DNA of the CDR3: TGTGCCAGCAGCCTCGGGGACGAACAAGAGACCCAGTACTTC. It translates to CASSLGDEQETQYF.

This clonotype was picked up many times. V usage is TRBV27 and J usage is TRBJ2-1, with unresolved D. V lost 4 bases and J lost 0, with 10 bases in between. The germline V gene has CDR1 MNHEY and CDR2 SMNVEV (reference sequence). The CDR3 has 15 residues. CDR3 sequence (DNA): TGTGCCAGCAGTTCCTTGACTCACTCCTACAATGAGCAGTTCTTC. This encodes CASSSLTHSYNEQFF.

This clonotype was counted ten times or more. CDR3 bases: TGTGCCAGCAGCCAAGACAGGGACAGTCTCACCTATGGCTACACCTTC. Encoded protein: CASSQDRDSLTYGYTF. V usage is TRBV4-2 and J usage is TRBJ1-2, with TRBD1 identical over 7 bases. V shed 0 bases and J 4 bases; nucleotides not matched to a gene: 8. The germline CDR1 and CDR2 sequences are LGHNA and YNFKEQ. The CDR3 totals 16 residues.

This clonotype was counted a few times. The chain recombines TRBV7-2 with TRBJ1-1; the D is unclear. V lost 2 bases and J 1 base, leaving 8 bases between the germline ends. The CDR3 has 14 residues. The germline V gene encodes CDR1 SGHTA and CDR2 FQGNSA. CDR3 residues: CASSLYRANTEAFF. The CDR3 DNA reads TGTGCCAGCAGCTTATACAGAGCGAACACTGAAGCTTTCTTT.

V and J are TRBV5-1 and TRBJ2-6, with D perhaps TRBD2 (5 bases). The CDR3 has 14 amino acids. V lost 5 bases to trimming and J lost 4 bases, with 10 bases between them. Germline loops: CDR1 SGHRS, CDR2 YFSETQ. CDR3 sequence reads: CASRRESGANVLTF. The CDR3 DNA reads as TGCGCCAGCAGGAGGGAGTCCGGGGCCAACGTCCTGACTTTC.

In its sample, this clonotype was seen many times. The V gene is TRBV12-3 or TRBV12-4, the J gene TRBJ1-2; D might be TRBD1 (6 bases). Trimming pared 5 bases from V and 8 bases from J, leaving 15 bases between. The CDR3 is made up of 13 amino acids. The CDR3 sequence: CASSPRDTEGYTF. The CDR3 DNA reads as TGTGCCAGCAGTCCCCGGGACACAGAAGGCTACACCTTC.

This clonotype came up a few times. This sequence joins TRBV12-3 or TRBV12-4 and TRBJ1-2; 7 nucleotides agree with TRBD1. This CDR3 has 15 residues. V gave up 5 bases and J gave up 6 bases; unmatched junction bases: 12. The DNA for the CDR3 is TGTGCCAGCAGTCGAGGCTCGGGACAGATAAATGGCTACACCTTC. This codes for CASSRGSGQINGYTF.

This clonotype has a handful of counts. The genes are TRBV11-3 and TRBJ2-7, with D perhaps TRBD1 or TRBD2 (5 bases each). The CDR3 covers 14 residues. Germline V CDR1 and CDR2: SGHNT, YENEEA. V lost 0 bases and J 5 bases, leaving 11 bases between the germline ends. CDR3 amino acids: CASSLDGGLNEQYF. As DNA, the CDR3 is TGTGCCAGCAGCTTAGATGGGGGTCTCAACGAGCAGTACTTC.

This clonotype has ten or more counts. The chain has TRBV10-3 and TRBJ2-2, with 8 bases fitting TRBD2. V gave up 2 bases and J gave up 4 bases; unmatched junction bases: 3. Germline V CDR1 and CDR2: ENHRY, SYGVKD. The CDR3 runs 15 residues. The CDR3 loop reads CAISESGSSTGELFF. Here the CDR3 DNA reads TGTGCCATCAGTGAGAGCGGGAGCTCCACCGGGGAGCTGTTTTTT.

This chain joins TRBV5-1 and TRBJ2-5; a possible D gene is TRBD1 (5 bases). Per the germline V gene, CDR1 is SGHRS and CDR2 is YFSETQ. The V end lost 2 bases, the J end lost 0 bases, and 8 bases lay between the germline ends. The CDR3 extends over 14 amino acids. CDR3 residues: CASSFTGYQETQYF. The CDR3 coding sequence is TGCGCCAGCAGCTTTACAGGCTACCAAGAGACCCAGTACTTC.

This clonotype appeared many times. The chain recombines TRBV7-2 with TRBJ2-7; the D is unclear. V was pared by 1 base and J by 4 bases, with 8 bases between. The CDR3 runs to 13 residues. Germline-derived CDR1 and CDR2 are SGHTA and FQGNSA. The CDR3 reads CASSLVPKYEQYF. CDR3 DNA sequence: TGTGCCAGCAGCTTAGTTCCGAAGTACGAGCAGTACTTC.

This clonotype was seen at least ten times. This chain connects TRBV27 to TRBJ2-1; D is perhaps TRBD2 (5 bases). The CDR3 sequence is 15 residues long. V was clipped by 2 bases and J by 9 bases, with 17 bases between them. From germline, CDR1 is MNHEY and CDR2 SMNVEV (reference sequence). DNA for the CDR3: TGTGCCAGCAGTTTAGAGGTGGGAGCCTCCGGTGAGCAGTTCTTC. This gives the protein CASSLEVGASGEQFF.

J is TRBJ2-5 and V is TRBV12-3 or TRBV12-4; D remains ambiguous. V was trimmed by 2 bases and J by 3 bases, leaving 10 bases between them. The CDR3 is 14 amino acids. The CDR3 DNA is TGTGCCAGCAGTTTAAGTCACCGGAAAGAGACCCAGTACTTC. The encoded protein is CASSLSHRKETQYF.

In this sample, this clonotype turned up many times. The chain couples TRBV12-3 or TRBV12-4 to TRBJ2-7; TRBD1 might be the D (6 bases). The CDR3 is 15 residues long. With 1 base removed from V and 0 bases from J, the gap between germline ends came to 10 bases. In DNA form, the CDR3 reads TGTGCCAGCAGTTTAGGAGGGGGTAGCTCCTACGAGCAGTACTTC. This sequence encodes CASSLGGGSSYEQYF.

This clonotype was observed a few times. The V and J genes are TRBV7-2 and TRBJ2-1; 8 bases fit TRBD2. Germline CDR1 reads SGHTA; CDR2 reads FQGNSA. The CDR3 extends over 16 amino acids. V dropped 1 base and J dropped 6; count of bases not matched to a gene: 8. The CDR3 DNA follows: TGTGCCAGCAGCTTAGTTGCGGGAGGAGGGCTCAATGAGCAGTTCTTC. This encodes CASSLVAGGGLNEQFF.

The sample holds a few counts of this clonotype. V gene TRBV9 combines with J gene TRBJ2-2; 10 bases are shared with TRBD2. Germline trimming cut 4 bases from V and 2 bases from J; bases unmatched to any gene: 8. The V gene's germline CDR1 is SGDLS and CDR2 YYNGEE. The CDR3 loop spans 17 amino acids. The CDR3 sequence is CASSQARTSGNTGELFF. The CDR3 bases are TGTGCCAGCAGCCAAGCCCGGACTAGCGGAAACACCGGGGAGCTGTTTTTT.

This clonotype was seen many times. The chain is built from TRBV3-1 and TRBJ2-5; D might be TRBD2 (6 bases). The V and J ends lost 4 bases and 7 bases respectively, with 13 bases between them. The CDR3 consists of 13 residues. Germline lookup yields CDR1 LGHDT and CDR2 YNNKEL (reference sequence). The CDR3 DNA reads as TGTGCCAGCAGCCCGTCCCGGGGAGGGACCCAGTACTTC. Residues: CASSPSRGGTQYF.

This clonotype was seen at least ten times. The DNA for the CDR3 is TGCAGTGCTAGTTCTCCCGAGACAGGGATCTATGGCTACACCTTC. Its translation is CSASSPETGIYGYTF. The V call is TRBV20-1, the J call TRBJ1-2; 7 nucleotides line up with TRBD1. Germline V gene sequence: CDR1 DFQATT, CDR2 SNEGSKA (reference sequence). The length of the CDR3 is 15 residues. Trimming took 3 bases from V and 4 from J; bases not matched to a gene: 11.

This clonotype was seen ten or more times. This chain links TRBV5-1 with TRBJ2-3; a weak D match, TRBD2 (5 bases). The length of the CDR3 is 15 residues. The V and J ends lost 2 bases and 5 bases respectively, with 15 bases between them. CDR1 SGHRS and CDR2 YFSETQ come from the germline V gene. This CDR3 reads CASSLGPTRGDTQYF. The CDR3 region has the DNA TGCGCCAGCAGCTTAGGACCTACACGGGGAGATACGCAGTATTTT.

This clonotype appeared many times. This chain joins TRBV20-1 and TRBJ1-2, with D possibly being TRBD1 (5 bases). Trimming removed 7 bases at V and 1 base at J, with 13 bases between. Germline assignment: CDR1 DFQATT and CDR2 SNEGSKA (reference sequence). CDR3 length equals 13 residues. The CDR3 spells CSVPDKSNYGYTF. In DNA, the CDR3 is TGCAGTGTCCCGGACAAGAGTAACTATGGCTACACCTTC.

On this clonotype: Just one base apart from a much larger clone, this may be a read error. The genes are TRBV11-2 and TRBJ2-7; perhaps TRBD2 as D (5 bases). The V gene's germline CDR1 is SGHAT and CDR2 FQNNGV. This CDR3 contains 13 residues. The CDR3 nucleotides read TGTGCCAGCAGCTTAGGCCTAGCTTACGAGCAGTTCGTC. Translating gives CASSLGLAYEQFV.